Here is one TCR beta chain with its context. This sample is drawn from a study of blood T cell repertoires in COVID-19. In the study overall: Italy, Spain and the United States were the sources of the convalescent and acute COVID-19 samples. PBMCs, B-cell-depleted T cells, or T cells provided the cDNA or gDNA that made up the material.

Trimming removed 5 bases at V and 3 bases at J, with 15 bases between. The CDR3 extends over 15 amino acids. CDR1 is KGHDR and CDR2 is SFDVKD in the germline V gene. Authors' methods: Amplification with reference gene primers provided the estimates of nucleated cell counts. Generated by immunoSEQ multiplex PCR, the TCRdb table keeps only in-frame clones and is missing some. V, J and clone size derive from that table, while D and trimming were established from the DNA sequence. This sample yields some 130,000 clones, of which around 73% are seen a single time; around 9.9% belongs to the top ten. Sequencing was done on a sample of peripheral blood. The origin of this receptor is a man in his 60s who had recovered from COVID-19. The V and J genes are TRBV24-1 and TRBJ1-2; possible D gene TRBD1, 5 bases. The CDR3: CATSGPADRDYGYTF. For the CDR3, the DNA is TGTGCCACCAGTGGCCCCGCCGACAGAGACTATGGCTACACCTTC.